The rows below give T cell receptor beta chains drawn from one sample of a study of blood T cell repertoires in COVID-19. The table came from immunoSEQ multiplex PCR; TCRdb's copy has only in-frame clones and leaves some out. The sample lists about 280,000 clones; 87% were seen once. The sequenced sample consisted of peripheral blood. The receptors come from a woman aged 45-59 years who had recovered from COVID-19. CDR3s include the opening cysteine and the closing phenylalanine or tryptophan. The order of the fields is J gene, V gene, clone size, D gene, CDR3 DNA, CDR3 protein. The D gene is left open where the match is weak. Only some rows state a clone size, as once, few, many or a class for expanded clones.

TRBJ1-1 | TRBV9 | once | NA | TGTGCCAGCAGCGTAGGAGCAGGTAATGGAGCTTTCTTT | CASSVGAGNGAFF
TRBJ1-5 | TRBV11-2 | NA | NA | TGTGCCAGCAGCTTTATGGGGTCATGGGGGCTGAGCAATCAGCCCCAGCATTTT | CASSFMGSWGLSNQPQHF
TRBJ1-2 | TRBV9 | NA | NA | TGTGCCAGCAGCGGCGGGGCAGGGTTAGGCTACACCTTC | CASSGGAGLGYTF
TRBJ2-1 | TRBV6-2/TRBV6-3 | NA | TRBD2 | TGTGCCAGCAGCCCCAACTCGGGACTAGCGGGCTTTAATGAGCAGTTCTTC | CASSPNSGLAGFNEQFF
TRBJ2-1 | TRBV9 | NA | NA | TGTGCCAGCAGTCTCCTGGGGAGCAATGAGCAGTTCTTC | CASSLLGSNEQFF
TRBJ2-3 | TRBV7-2 | NA | TRBD2 | TGTGCCAGCAGCTTGAGACTAGCGGGACTCCCAGATACGCAGTATTTT | CASSLRLAGLPDTQYF
TRBJ1-5 | TRBV20-1 | NA | NA | TGCAGTGCTCAACAGGGTCAGCCCCAGCATTTT | CSAQQGQPQHF
TRBJ1-2 | TRBV9 | NA | TRBD1 | TGTGCCAGCAGCGTCGGCCACACTTGGGACAGTAATTTCTATGGCTACACCTTC | CASSVGHTWDSNFYGYTF
TRBJ1-2 | TRBV5-6 | NA | TRBD1 | TGTGCCAGCAGCAACGGGGACAGCCTGTATGGCTACACCTTC | CASSNGDSLYGYTF
TRBJ2-7 | TRBV12-5 | NA | TRBD2 | TGTGCTAGTGGCCGAGGCGGGAGGGGGAGCGAGCAGTACTTC | CASGRGGRGSEQYF
TRBJ2-5 | TRBV5-8 | NA | TRBD1 | TGTGCCAGCAGCGAGGGACAGGGGCAAGAGACCCAGTACTTC | CASSEGQGQETQYF
TRBJ1-4 | TRBV19 | NA | NA | TGTGCCAGTAGTATTTCGTTGAATGAAAAACTGTTTTTT | CASSISLNEKLFF
TRBJ1-4 | TRBV16 | NA | TRBD1 | TGTGCCAGCAGCCAGAGACAGGGGGCGAATGAAAAACTGTTTTTT | CASSQRQGANEKLFF
TRBJ2-7 | TRBV27 | few | TRBD1 | TGTGCCAGCAGTCCCGAATATGACAGGGCCTACGAGCAGTACTTC | CASSPEYDRAYEQYF
TRBJ1-2 | TRBV27 | NA | NA | TGTGCCAGCAGGACTAGCCTCACCCATGGCTACACCTTC | CASRTSLTHGYTF
TRBJ1-6 | TRBV5-3 | NA | NA | TGTGCCAGAAGCTTGGCCCGACAGTTAAAGGGCTATAATTCACCCCTCCACTTT | CARSLARQLKGYNSPLHF
TRBJ1-1 | TRBV28 | few | NA | TGTGCCAGCAGTCTCTCCAGGACTGAAGCTTTCTTT | CASSLSRTEAFF
TRBJ1-2 | TRBV6-5 | NA | NA | TGTGCCAGCAGTTACTCTAGCTCTGACAGGTCCTATGGCTACACCTTC | CASSYSSSDRSYGYTF
TRBJ2-7 | TRBV6-2/TRBV6-3 | NA | NA | TGTGCCAGCAGTTACCGTCCCGGGAGAACCTACGAGCAGTACTTC | CASSYRPGRTYEQYF
TRBJ1-2 | TRBV18 | NA | NA | TGTGCCAGCTCACCACCTTTGGAAGCGAGTGGCTACACCTTC | CASSPPLEASGYTF
TRBJ1-3 | TRBV7-3 | once | NA | TGTGCCAGCAGCTCCGGGGTGGCTGGAAACACCATATATTTT | CASSSGVAGNTIYF
TRBJ1-4 | TRBV11-2 | NA | NA | TGTGCCAGCAGCTTATACGGTACTAATGAAAAACTGTTTTTT | CASSLYGTNEKLFF
TRBJ2-7 | TRBV7-3 | once | TRBD1 | TGTGCCAGCAGCTTTCGAGGGACAGGGGTTTACGAGCAGTACTTC | CASSFRGTGVYEQYF
TRBJ2-7 | TRBV9 | NA | NA | TGTGCCAGCAGCGTAGACGGCAGGGTAGGCGAGCAGTACTTC | CASSVDGRVGEQYF
TRBJ2-1 | TRBV27 | NA | NA | TGTGCCAGCAGGGCCGACACTCCGCTCCCCAATGAGCAGTTCTTC | CASRADTPLPNEQFF
TRBJ1-2 | TRBV29-1 | NA | NA | TGCAGCGTTGCGGGGTCTAACTATGGCTACACCTTC | CSVAGSNYGYTF
TRBJ2-7 | TRBV2 | NA | NA | TGTGCCAGCAAAACGGGTATCTACGAGCAGTACTTC | CASKTGIYEQYF
TRBJ2-2 | TRBV19 | NA | NA | TGTGCCAGTAGTGGTATCGTCGGGGCCGGGGAGCTGTTTTTT | CASSGIVGAGELFF
TRBJ1-2 | TRBV15 | NA | TRBD1 | TGTGCCACCAGCAGAGGGGGGACAGGAGGGTATGGCTACACCTTC | CATSRGGTGGYGYTF
TRBJ2-7 | TRBV2 | NA | NA | TGTGCCAGCAGCTATGCGAACTACGAGCAGTACTTC | CASSYANYEQYF
TRBJ1-4 | TRBV4-3 | NA | TRBD1 | TGCGCCAGCAGCCAAGCCGGGACAGGGGGCTTTGAAAAACTGTTTTTT | CASSQAGTGGFEKLFF
TRBJ2-1 | TRBV25-1 | NA | NA | TGTGCCAGCAGTGGGGACTCGATCTACAATGAGCAGTTCTTC | CASSGDSIYNEQFF
TRBJ2-1 | TRBV10-3 | NA | TRBD1 | TGTGCCAGCACAGGGGCCAATGAGCAGTTCTTC | CASTGANEQFF
TRBJ2-5 | TRBV5-6 | NA | NA | TGTGCCAGCAGCTTGGCCTTACTTCAGGGGACCCAGTACTTC | CASSLALLQGTQYF
TRBJ1-4 | TRBV10-3 | NA | NA | TGTGCCATCAGTGGTGCGGGAGGTGGTAATGAAAAACTGTTTTTT | CAISGAGGGNEKLFF
TRBJ1-2 | TRBV5-4 | NA | NA | TGTGCCAGCAGGCCAGCACGGAGCCTTAGGGGCTACACCTTC | CASRPARSLRGYTF
TRBJ1-1 | TRBV5-5 | NA | NA | TGTGCCAGCAGCTTGGAGCAGGGTAACGCTGAAGCTTTCTTT | CASSLEQGNAEAFF
TRBJ2-1 | TRBV11-3 | NA | TRBD2 | TGTGCCAGCAGCCGTAGCGGGATTTTATACAATGAGCAGTTCTTC | CASSRSGILYNEQFF
TRBJ2-1 | TRBV11-2 | NA | TRBD2 | TGTGCCAGCAGACCGCTTCGCACTAGCGGCAGCTCCTACAATGAGCAGTTCTTC | CASRPLRTSGSSYNEQFF
TRBJ2-4 | TRBV19 | NA | TRBD1 | TGTGCCAGTAGTATACCGGGACAGGGGGATACCAAAAACATTCAGTACTTC | CASSIPGQGDTKNIQYF
TRBJ2-7 | TRBV28 | NA | NA | TGTGCCAGCAGTTTACCGGCGCTAACTAGGGACGAGCAGTACTTC | CASSLPALTRDEQYF
TRBJ2-1 | TRBV2 | NA | NA | TGTGCCAGCAGCGGGGACTTCTCTAGAGAGCAGTTCTTC | CASSGDFSREQFF
TRBJ2-3 | TRBV7-7 | once | NA | TGTGCTAGCAGCACCGACCACCGCGGGACGCAGTATTTT | CASSTDHRGTQYF
TRBJ1-5 | TRBV18 | NA | TRBD1 | TGTGCCAGCTCACCCCGGGACAGTTCGATCAGCCCCCAGCATTTT | CASSPRDSSISPQHF
TRBJ2-2 | TRBV28 | NA | TRBD1 | TGTGCCAGCAGTTTTACAGGGGACGAGGCCGGGGAGCTGTTTTTT | CASSFTGDEAGELFF
TRBJ2-2 | TRBV7-2 | NA | TRBD2 | TGTGCCAGCAGCCCAAGGCCGGGCGTAGCGGGAGGCACCGGGGAGCTGTTTTTT | CASSPRPGVAGGTGELFF
TRBJ2-2 | TRBV28 | NA | NA | TGTGCCAGCAGTTTCCCTCCGGTTGGCAGACTGAACACCGGGGAGCTGTTTTTT | CASSFPPVGRLNTGELFF
TRBJ1-3 | TRBV19 | NA | NA | TGTGCCAGTAGTATATCAGGGAACTCTGGAAACACCATATATTTT | CASSISGNSGNTIYF
TRBJ1-1 | TRBV5-1 | NA | TRBD1 | TGCGCCAGCAGCTTGTGGGGGACAGACAACACTGAAGCTTTCTTT | CASSLWGTDNTEAFF
TRBJ1-1 | TRBV7-3 | NA | TRBD1 | TGTGCCAGCAGCCCACAGGGGGGAGACACTGAAGCTTTCTTT | CASSPQGGDTEAFF